This TCR beta chain comes out of a study of OX40 agonist ivuxolimab in advanced cancers. Study overall: Cancers in dose escalation were hepatocellular, melanoma, renal cell and head and neck.

The method was immunoSEQ multiplex PCR; TCRdb's version includes in-frame clones alone and lacks a portion of them. The repertoire holds roughly 100,000 clones, with approximately 93% as singletons. The CDR3 has 14 residues. V gave up 0 bases and J gave up 2 bases, with 9 bases separating them. CDR1 GTSNPN and CDR2 SVGIG come from the germline V gene (reference sequence). Points on this clone: Its antigen remains unidentified.

Points from the study as a whole: Among T cells, CD8+ cells averaged more expanded clones than CD4+ cells.

The TCR comes from an adult with an advanced solid tumor such as melanoma, head and neck, liver or kidney cancer. The chain couples TRBV30 to TRBJ2-3, with D hard to call. This material consisted of CD4+ or CD8+ T cells sorted from blood, taken in a trial of the OX40 agonist ivuxolimab. CDR3 in DNA: TGTGCCTGGAGTGTAGATTTATACACAGATACGCAGTATTTT. It specifies CAWSVDLYTDTQYF.